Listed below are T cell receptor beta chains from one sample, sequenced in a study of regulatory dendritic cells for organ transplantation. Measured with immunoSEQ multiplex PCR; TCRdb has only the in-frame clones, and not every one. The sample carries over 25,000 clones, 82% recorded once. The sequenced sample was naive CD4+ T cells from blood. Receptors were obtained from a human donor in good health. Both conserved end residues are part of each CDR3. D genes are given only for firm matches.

CDR3 protein: CATLDREETQYF; D gene: TRBD1; V gene: TRBV4-3
CDR3 protein: CASSPRGTIDLNEQFF; D gene: .; V gene: TRBV11-3
CDR3 protein: CASSDLGMNTEAFF; D gene: .; V gene: TRBV6-1
CDR3 protein: CASSSATSGQGYEQYF; D gene: TRBD1; V gene: TRBV7-9
CDR3 protein: CASSYSRDFYGYTF; D gene: .; V gene: TRBV6-5
CDR3 protein: CASSASSGGGREQFF; D gene: TRBD2; V gene: TRBV2
CDR3 protein: CASSVRDRDTEAFF; D gene: .; V gene: TRBV9
CDR3 protein: CASSTKSTVTEAFF; D gene: .; V gene: TRBV5-4
CDR3 protein: CASSLLRSPLHF; D gene: .; V gene: TRBV5-6
CDR3 protein: CASSPQNVDGYTF; D gene: .; V gene: TRBV18
CDR3 protein: CASSPGTGGSQETQYF; D gene: TRBD1; V gene: TRBV4-1
CDR3 protein: CATLGQGGVEQYF; D gene: TRBD1; V gene: TRBV2
CDR3 protein: CAISRTVTSTDTQYF; D gene: .; V gene: TRBV10-3
CDR3 protein: CASSFAGLDSPLHF; D gene: .; V gene: TRBV4-2
CDR3 protein: CASWDTMNTEAFF; D gene: .; V gene: TRBV6-5
CDR3 protein: CASSLGLAGGTQTQYF; D gene: TRBD2; V gene: TRBV7-3
CDR3 protein: CASSLVQGRSNEQFF; D gene: TRBD1; V gene: TRBV7-2
CDR3 protein: CASRPGLATLPQHF; D gene: .; V gene: TRBV2
CDR3 protein: CASSDGQAAYEQYF; D gene: TRBD1; V gene: TRBV6-6
CDR3 protein: CASSLVSGGNTIYF; D gene: .; V gene: TRBV7-9
CDR3 protein: CASTPVWAQETQYF; D gene: .; V gene: TRBV28
CDR3 protein: CASSSRQGTNEKLFF; D gene: TRBD1; V gene: TRBV5-1
CDR3 protein: CASNSGIEGTQYF; D gene: .; V gene: TRBV19
CDR3 protein: CASSDTDNTEAFF; D gene: .; V gene: TRBV6-6
CDR3 protein: CSAERGDTQYF; D gene: .; V gene: TRBV20-1
CDR3 protein: CASSQRGPGGTEGNTEAFF; D gene: TRBD1; V gene: TRBV5-1
CDR3 protein: CASSLTSGQSTGELFF; D gene: .; V gene: TRBV5-8
CDR3 protein: CASSLMGQRANTEAFF; D gene: .; V gene: TRBV5-1
CDR3 protein: CASSLVRDRGPPLVRTQYF; D gene: TRBD1; V gene: TRBV5-5
CDR3 protein: CASSQEFRLGNTIYF; D gene: .; V gene: TRBV4-1
CDR3 protein: CASSPGVWGKGYTF; D gene: .; V gene: TRBV7-2
CDR3 protein: CASSFGPGQGSGANVLTF; D gene: TRBD1; V gene: TRBV7-7
CDR3 protein: CASRAKGGTNYGYTF; D gene: .; V gene: TRBV7-9
CDR3 protein: CASSLGAGALTDTQYF; D gene: .; V gene: TRBV5-1
CDR3 protein: CASSIERGGNSPLHF; D gene: .; V gene: TRBV19
CDR3 protein: CASNSGGAGTEAFF; D gene: TRBD1; V gene: TRBV7-9
CDR3 protein: CAARLAGGNTGELFF; D gene: TRBD2; V gene: TRBV6-5
CDR3 protein: CASSLATANSPLHF; D gene: .; V gene: TRBV5-4
CDR3 protein: CASSPESTDTQYF; D gene: .; V gene: TRBV19
CDR3 protein: CASGSDRQPQHF; D gene: TRBD1; V gene: TRBV12-5
CDR3 protein: CASSPEASNTEAFF; D gene: .; V gene: TRBV18
CDR3 protein: CASRREMNTEAFF; D gene: .; V gene: TRBV6-1
CDR3 protein: CASSVFSPTGTEAFF; D gene: .; V gene: TRBV2
CDR3 protein: CASSETGGSWGEQFF; D gene: TRBD1; V gene: TRBV6-1
CDR3 protein: CASSEAVTQGSKFF; D gene: .; V gene: TRBV6-1
CDR3 protein: CATSPRGGQVTGELFF; D gene: TRBD2; V gene: TRBV15
CDR3 protein: CASSLQGTGELFF; D gene: .; V gene: TRBV7-2
CDR3 protein: CASSSRGSSYNEQFF; D gene: .; V gene: TRBV5-4
CDR3 protein: CASSWDRVYEQYF; D gene: TRBD1; V gene: TRBV5-8
CDR3 protein: CASSPDQTGAASPLHF; D gene: TRBD1; V gene: TRBV5-1
CDR3 protein: CAGGTASSYNSPLHF; D gene: TRBD1; V gene: TRBV2
CDR3 protein: CASSLQGAKGTDTQYF; D gene: TRBD1; V gene: TRBV5-1
CDR3 protein: CASSSDRFGTDTQYF; D gene: .; V gene: TRBV19
CDR3 protein: CASSFGGASSLRYGYTF; D gene: .; V gene: TRBV5-1
CDR3 protein: CASQQSSYNSPLHF; D gene: .; V gene: TRBV25-1
CDR3 protein: CASNSQGRPYEQYF; D gene: .; V gene: TRBV6-5
CDR3 protein: CASSYRQNSPLHF; D gene: .; V gene: TRBV11-3
CDR3 protein: CASSLEHVNTEAFF; D gene: .; V gene: TRBV7-9
CDR3 protein: CASSVSTGAPYEQYF; D gene: TRBD1; V gene: TRBV9